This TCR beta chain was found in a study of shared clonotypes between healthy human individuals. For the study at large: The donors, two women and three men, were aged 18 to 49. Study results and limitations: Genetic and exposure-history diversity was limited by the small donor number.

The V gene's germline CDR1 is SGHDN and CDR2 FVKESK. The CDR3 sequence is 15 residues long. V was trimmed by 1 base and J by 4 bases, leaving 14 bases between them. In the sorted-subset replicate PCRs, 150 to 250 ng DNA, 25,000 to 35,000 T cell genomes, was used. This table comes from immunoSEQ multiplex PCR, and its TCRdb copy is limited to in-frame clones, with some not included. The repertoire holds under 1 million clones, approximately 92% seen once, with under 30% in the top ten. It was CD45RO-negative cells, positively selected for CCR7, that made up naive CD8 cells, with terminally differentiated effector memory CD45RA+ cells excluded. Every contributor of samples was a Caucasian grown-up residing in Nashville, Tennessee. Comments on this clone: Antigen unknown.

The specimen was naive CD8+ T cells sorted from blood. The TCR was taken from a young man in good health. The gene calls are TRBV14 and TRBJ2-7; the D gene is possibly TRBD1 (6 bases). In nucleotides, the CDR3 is TGTGCCAGCAGCCAAGGTGCAGGGGCCTTTTACGAGCAGTACTTC. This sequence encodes CASSQGAGAFYEQYF.